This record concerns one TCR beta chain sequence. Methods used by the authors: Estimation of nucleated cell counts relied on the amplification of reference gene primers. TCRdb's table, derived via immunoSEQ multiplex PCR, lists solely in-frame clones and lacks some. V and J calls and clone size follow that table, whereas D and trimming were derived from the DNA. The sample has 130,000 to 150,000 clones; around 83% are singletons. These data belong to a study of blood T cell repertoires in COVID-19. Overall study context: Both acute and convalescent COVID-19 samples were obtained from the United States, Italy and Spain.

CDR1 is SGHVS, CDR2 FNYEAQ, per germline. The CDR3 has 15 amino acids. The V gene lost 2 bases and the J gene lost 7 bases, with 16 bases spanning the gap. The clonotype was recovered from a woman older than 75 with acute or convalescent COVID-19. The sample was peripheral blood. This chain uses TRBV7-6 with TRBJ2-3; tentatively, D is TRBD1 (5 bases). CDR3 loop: CASSLTSRQTNTQYF. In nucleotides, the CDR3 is TGTGCCAGCAGCTTAACATCCAGACAGACCAATACGCAGTATTTT.